These 17 T cell receptor beta chains share one sample of origin, sequenced in a study of T-cell memory formation after mild COVID-19. TCRdb re-called the 5' RACE reads through MiXCR, storing one row per CDR3 protein. Among hundreds of thousands of distinct CDR3 sequences listed, more than 20% were seen once. The sequenced material came from PBMCs or a T cell subset sorted from them (not recorded which). The receptors derive from a man between 18 and 29 years old who had mild COVID-19 (a few samples of this study predate the infection). Cell type and time point are not known.

This clonotype turned up a few times. The chain uses TRBV9 and TRBJ2-2; the match to TRBD2 covers 8 bases. Germline V lookup: CDR1 SGDLS, CDR2 YYNGEE. CDR3 length: 15 amino acids. The trim removed 4 bases at V and 1 base at J, leaving 3 bases unmatched. CDR3 loop: CASSPRGGNTGELFF. The DNA for the CDR3 is TGTGCCAGCAGCCCACGGGGGGGGAACACCGGGGAGCTGTTTTTT.

This clonotype turned up a few times. This chain connects TRBV29-1 to TRBJ2-2; D may match TRBD1 or TRBD2 (6 bases each). V lost 6 bases, J lost 7 bases, and 9 bases lay in between. There are 11 residues in the CDR3. Germline values: CDR1 SQVTM, CDR2 ANQGSEA. The CDR3 coding sequence is TGCAGCGTCGGGGGCCACGGGGAGCTGTTTTTT. Protein product: CSVGGHGELFF.

This clonotype showed up just a few times. The chain couples TRBV4-1 to TRBJ2-5, with D unresolved. The germline CDR1 and CDR2 sequences are MGHRA and YSYEKL. Trimming removed 1 base at V and 2 bases at J, with 5 bases between. This CDR3 has 13 residues. CDR3 in amino acids: CASSQVEQETQYF. CDR3 nucleotide sequence: TGCGCCAGCAGCCAAGTAGAACAAGAGACCCAGTACTTC.

The table lists this clonotype with a few counts. This rearrangement joins TRBV6-2 or TRBV6-3 to TRBJ2-2; no clear D. The V gene's germline CDR1 is MNHEY and CDR2 SVGEGT. V was cut by 2 bases and J by 7 bases, with 8 bases left in between. CDR3 length: 13 residues. In DNA form, the CDR3 reads TGTGCCAGCAGTTACAGGTCGAACGGGGAGCTGTTTTTT. Translated: CASSYRSNGELFF.

The chain links TRBV6-5 to TRBJ1-2; 8 bases are shared with TRBD1. V shed 2 bases and J 8 bases; nucleotides not matched to a gene: 7. Germline CDR1 reads MNHEY; CDR2 reads SVGAGI. The CDR3 has 14 amino acids. The CDR3 loop reads CASSYDRGLGGYTF. The CDR3, as DNA: TGTGCCAGCAGTTACGACAGGGGCCTCGGAGGCTACACCTTC.

The chain employs TRBV9 and TRBJ2-7; TRBD1 agrees at 11 bases. Germline assignment: CDR1 SGDLS and CDR2 YYNGEE. The CDR3 extends over 15 amino acids. Trimming cost V 2 bases and J 4 bases; bases outside gene matches: 5. The CDR3 nucleotides are TGTGCCAGCAGCGTGAGAGGACAGGGGGCTTACGAGCAGTACTTC. Protein sequence: CASSVRGQGAYEQYF.

Only a few counts were recorded for this clonotype. The V gene is TRBV12-3 or TRBV12-4, the J gene TRBJ1-5; D might be TRBD1 (5 bases). This CDR3 has 12 amino acids. The V end lost 10 bases, the J end lost 0 bases, and 7 bases lay between the germline ends. CDR3 coding DNA: TGTGCCACGGGGGATAGCAATCAGCCCCAGCATTTT. Translating it yields CATGDSNQPQHF.

This clonotype was counted only a few times. The chain uses TRBV6-6 and TRBJ2-7; 9 bases match TRBD1. CDR1 and CDR2 (germline): MNHNY, SVGAGI (reference sequence). Trimming took 5 bases from V and 2 from J; bases not matched to a gene: 7. There are 15 residues in the CDR3. CDR3 residues: CASSKPRDRAYEQYF. The CDR3 nucleotides are TGTGCCAGCAGTAAACCCCGGGACAGGGCCTACGAGCAGTACTTC.

This clonotype was picked up a small number of times. The chain links TRBV7-8 to TRBJ2-3, with a possible D match to TRBD1 (6 bases). In germline, CDR1 is SGHVS, CDR2 FQNEAQ. The ends were cut back, 5 bases at V and 3 bases at J, with 21 bases in the middle. This CDR3 has 17 amino acids. The CDR3 bases are TGTGCCAGCAGCCCCCAGCGGCGAGGGACAACGACAGATACGCAGTATTTT. Encoded protein: CASSPQRRGTTTDTQYF.

This clonotype was observed a few times. This chain connects TRBV7-3 to TRBJ2-5; 9 positions match TRBD2. This CDR3 has 14 amino acids. Germline V gives CDR1 SGHTA, CDR2 FQGTGA. After removal of 4 bases from V and 5 bases from J, the junction contained 5 bases not matched to a gene. CDR3 nucleotides: TGTGCCAGCAGCTATTTTAGCGGGGGTGAGACCCAGTACTTC. This encodes CASSYFSGGETQYF.

This clonotype was picked up a small number of times. CDR3 sequence (DNA): TGTGCCAGCACAGGGGGCGGAGAGCAGTTCTTC. Translating it yields CASTGGGEQFF. The rearrangement uses TRBV10-3 and TRBJ2-1; the match to TRBD1 covers 9 bases. V dropped 10 bases and J dropped 10; count of bases not matched to a gene: 5. Germline V lookup: CDR1 ENHRY, CDR2 SYGVKD. The CDR3 consists of 11 residues.

This clonotype was seen a handful of times. DNA for the CDR3: TGCGCCAGCAGCTTGATTAGGAACACCGGGGAGCTGTTTTTT. Amino acid sequence: CASSLIRNTGELFF. The rearrangement links TRBV5-1 to TRBJ2-2; no clear D. Trimming left V 1 base short and J 1 base short, with 5 bases between. CDR1 is SGHRS, CDR2 YFSETQ, per germline. The CDR3 contains 14 residues.

The chain employs TRBV3-1 and TRBJ1-4; D not certain. V dropped 2 bases and J dropped 7 bases, with 11 bases sitting between them. The germline CDR1 and CDR2 sequences are LGHDT and YNNKEL (reference sequence). There are 14 residues in the CDR3. This chain's CDR3 is CASSQNSNSEKLFF. DNA of the CDR3: TGTGCCAGCAGCCAAAACAGTAACAGTGAAAAACTGTTTTTT.

This clonotype was counted only a few times. The chain employs TRBV5-4 and TRBJ2-5, with TRBD2 as a possible D gene (5 bases). The CDR3 is 15 amino acids. Deletions cut 0 bases from V and 4 bases from J, with 13 bases between. Germline V gene sequence: CDR1 SGHNT, CDR2 YYREEE (reference sequence). This chain's CDR3 is CASSLAYGERETQYF. CDR3 bases: TGTGCCAGCAGCTTGGCGTACGGGGAACGAGAGACCCAGTACTTC.

The V call is TRBV7-9, the J call TRBJ2-5; maybe TRBD1 (6 bases). This CDR3 has 14 residues. The germline V and J ends were trimmed by 5 bases and 4 bases, with 14 bases remaining between them. Germline assignment: CDR1 SEHNR and CDR2 FQNEAQ (reference sequence). DNA for the CDR3: TGTGCCAGCAGCGTCCGACAGGATGGAGAGACCCAGTACTTC. Translating it yields CASSVRQDGETQYF.

This clonotype has at least ten counts. The gene calls are TRBV4-3 and TRBJ1-2; D call uncertain. This CDR3 contains 12 residues. Germline-derived CDR1 and CDR2 are LGHNA and YSLEER. Trimming removed 4 bases from V and 8 bases from J, with 11 bases in between. The CDR3 is CASSRRSGGYTF. CDR3 DNA sequence: TGCGCCAGCAGCCGCCGATCTGGAGGCTACACCTTC.

The genes are TRBV6-2 or TRBV6-3 and TRBJ1-5; 9 nucleotides align to TRBD1. CDR3 length: 14 amino acids. CDR1 and CDR2 (germline): MNHEY, SVGEGT. V gave up 6 bases and J gave up 4 bases; unmatched junction bases: 4. The CDR3 bases are TGTGCCAGCAGCAAGACAGGGGGTAATCAGCCCCAGCATTTT. Translating gives CASSKTGGNQPQHF.